Below are 18 T cell receptor beta chains sequenced from a single sample in a study of cytomegalovirus exposure and HLA in healthy donors. Primers: 60 Vbeta forward and 13 Jbeta reverse. Method: immunoSEQ multiplex PCR; TCRdb's copy keeps in-frame clones and lacks some. The profile covers 100,000 or so clones, with under 85% appearing a single time and 1.9% taken by the ten largest. Sequencing was done on a sample of PBMCs. Source of these receptors: a woman aged 40 to 50 in good health and CMV-seronegative.

The chain joins TRBV9 to TRBJ2-2; D ambiguous. CDR3 length: 15 residues. Germline values: CDR1 SGDLS, CDR2 YYNGEE. Between the trimmed V and J ends, which lost 1 base and 0 bases, there was a span of 7 bases. The CDR3: CASSVPATNTGELFF. The DNA of the CDR3 is TGTGCCAGCAGCGTACCAGCGACGAACACCGGGGAGCTGTTTTTT.

J is TRBJ2-7 and V is TRBV30, with D maybe TRBD2 (6 bases). Deletions cut 6 bases from V and 0 bases from J, with 15 bases between. This CDR3 spans 14 amino acids. From germline, CDR1 is GTSNPN and CDR2 SVGIG (reference sequence). CDR3 protein: CACEGGGSSYEQYF. CDR3 coding DNA: TGTGCCTGCGAAGGTGGGGGGAGCTCCTACGAGCAGTACTTC.

The chain has TRBV5-1 and TRBJ2-1, with 15 nucleotides matching TRBD2. The CDR3 runs 17 residues. Germline CDR1 and CDR2: SGHRS and YFSETQ. With V trimmed by 0 bases and J by 4 bases, 2 bases remained unmatched. In DNA, the CDR3 is TGCGCCAGCAGCTTGGAAGGGACTAGCGGGGGGTACAATGAGCAGTTCTTC. This gives the protein CASSLEGTSGGYNEQFF.

The rearrangement uses TRBV11-2 and TRBJ2-1; 7 bases map to TRBD2. Per the germline V gene, CDR1 is SGHAT and CDR2 is FQNNGV. The CDR3 runs to 16 residues. With V trimmed by 9 bases and J by 5 bases, 16 bases remained unmatched. CDR3 residues: CARPTKAGSGHNEQFF. As DNA, the CDR3 is TGTGCCAGGCCGACTAAAGCGGGATCCGGCCACAATGAGCAGTTCTTC.

The rearrangement links TRBV27 to TRBJ2-2, with D possibly being TRBD2 (6 bases). The V gene lost 3 bases and the J gene lost 3 bases, with 8 bases spanning the gap. Germline values: CDR1 MNHEY, CDR2 SMNVEV (reference sequence). The CDR3 spans 14 residues. CDR3 amino acids: CASSLEGYTGELFF. In nucleotides, the CDR3 is TGTGCCAGCAGTTTGGAGGGGTACACCGGGGAGCTGTTTTTT.

V is TRBV7-9 and J is TRBJ2-3; 8 bases map to TRBD1. The V segment lost 5 bases and the J segment 4 bases; nucleotides outside the gene matches: 5. In germline, CDR1 is SEHNR, CDR2 FQNEAQ (reference sequence). The CDR3 spans 14 residues. CDR3 nucleotides: TGTGCCAGCAGCAACCGGACAGGGCCAGATACGCAGTATTTT. Residues: CASSNRTGPDTQYF.

The V gene is TRBV30, the J gene TRBJ2-7; D uncertain. The CDR3 runs to 15 residues. Deletions cut 0 bases from V and 3 bases from J, with 15 bases between. Looked up from germline, CDR1 is GTSNPN and CDR2 is SVGIG (reference sequence). Written as DNA, the CDR3 is TGTGCCTGGAGTGTATTGGCGGATTTTTACTACGAGCAGTACTTC. It codes for CAWSVLADFYYEQYF.

The CDR3 spells CASGLPPRDSKNEQFF. As DNA, the CDR3 is TGTGCTAGTGGTTTGCCCCCCCGGGACTCCAAGAATGAGCAGTTCTTC. V and J are TRBV12-5 and TRBJ2-1, with D possibly TRBD2 on 6 matching bases. The CDR3 spans 16 residues. CDR1 is LGHNT and CDR2 is FRNRAP in the germline V gene. The germline V and J ends were trimmed by 2 bases and 7 bases, with 18 bases remaining between them.

The V gene is TRBV6-4, the J gene TRBJ2-2; 9 bases fit TRBD2. Trimming removed 5 bases from V and 1 base from J; junction bases left unmatched: 5. Germline CDR1 reads MRHNA; CDR2 reads SNTAGT. This CDR3 is 16 amino acids long. CDR3 bases: TGTGCCAGCAGTTCCAGCGGGGGGTTGAACACCGGGGAGCTGTTTTTT. It translates to CASSSSGGLNTGELFF.

This clone was counted only a few times. The chain has TRBV19 and TRBJ1-1, with unresolved D. Germline CDR1 reads LNHDA; CDR2 reads SQIVND (reference sequence). V was pared by 4 bases and J by 5 bases, with 8 bases between. This CDR3 is built from 12 residues. Here the CDR3 DNA reads TGTGCCAGTAGTACGGGTTATACTGAAGCTTTCTTT. Residues: CASSTGYTEAFF.

The CDR3 spells CSVEGLGGYEQYF. In DNA, the CDR3 is TGCAGCGTTGAGGGTTTAGGGGGTTACGAGCAGTACTTC. V is TRBV29-1 and J is TRBJ2-7, with a weak D call TRBD1 (6 bases). CDR3 size: 13 residues. Trimming took 3 bases from V and 4 from J, leaving 13 bases between them. Germline CDR1 and CDR2: SQVTM and ANQGSEA.

J is TRBJ1-5 and V is TRBV9; D perhaps matches TRBD1 (5 bases). Germline V CDR1 and CDR2: SGDLS, YYNGEE. This CDR3 comprises 15 residues. Trimming left V 7 bases short and J 0 bases short, with 14 bases between. The CDR3, as DNA: TGTGCCAGCTCGCAGGGATACAATAGCAATCAGCCCCAGCATTTT. This gives the protein CASSQGYNSNQPQHF.

This chain joins TRBV7-2 and TRBJ1-1, with 8 bases matching TRBD1. Germline lookup yields CDR1 SGHTA and CDR2 FQGNSA. J was trimmed by 2 bases and V by 3 bases; bases with no gene match: 2. This CDR3 has 14 amino acids. DNA for the CDR3: TGTGCCAGCAGCTTCGACAGGGGAAACACTGAAGCTTTCTTT. This codes for CASSFDRGNTEAFF.

This clone has just a few counts. This rearrangement joins TRBV28 to TRBJ1-2, with D perhaps TRBD1 (5 bases). The CDR3 extends over 16 amino acids. V lost 7 bases to trimming and J lost 0 bases, with 18 bases between them. Germline V CDR1 and CDR2: MDHEN, SYDVKM. The CDR3 protein is CASTSFLGGTNYGYTF. The CDR3 coding sequence is TGTGCCAGCACCTCCTTTTTGGGGGGAACTAACTATGGCTACACCTTC.

This chain connects TRBV11-1 to TRBJ2-5, with a weak D call TRBD2 (5 bases). The germline V gene has CDR1 SGHAT and CDR2 FQDESV (reference sequence). V was trimmed by 3 bases and J by 5 bases, leaving 10 bases between them. This CDR3 spans 13 amino acids. The CDR3 reads CASSFPGSETQYF. For the CDR3, the DNA is TGTGCCAGCAGCTTTCCGGGGTCGGAGACCCAGTACTTC.

The chain carries TRBV9 and TRBJ2-1; 12 bases fit TRBD2. CDR1 and CDR2 from the germline V gene are SGDLS and YYNGEE. V lost 2 bases, J lost 9 bases, and 12 bases stayed unmatched. The length of the CDR3 is 17 residues. The DNA for the CDR3 is TGTGCCAGCAGCGTCTCCCCGGCTTCGGGACTAGCGGGTGAGCAGTTCTTC. Translating gives CASSVSPASGLAGEQFF.

This sequence joins TRBV5-8 and TRBJ1-5, with no clear D. V lost 4 bases to trimming and J lost 1 base, with 21 bases between them. CDR3 length equals 18 residues. Per germline, CDR1 SGHTS and CDR2 YDEGEE. The CDR3 region is CASSAPRHQEVSNQPQHF. The CDR3 DNA is TGTGCCAGCAGCGCTCCCAGGCACCAGGAGGTCAGCAATCAGCCCCAGCATTTT.

V usage is TRBV10-3 and J usage is TRBJ2-1; the match to TRBD1 covers 8 bases. CDR1 and CDR2 (germline): ENHRY, SYGVKD. This CDR3 is 11 amino acids long. Trimming removed 10 bases from V and 15 bases from J; junction bases left unmatched: 11. The CDR3 region has the DNA TGTGCCACCGCGGACAGGGAGAGTGCGTTCTTC. It is translated as CATADRESAFF.